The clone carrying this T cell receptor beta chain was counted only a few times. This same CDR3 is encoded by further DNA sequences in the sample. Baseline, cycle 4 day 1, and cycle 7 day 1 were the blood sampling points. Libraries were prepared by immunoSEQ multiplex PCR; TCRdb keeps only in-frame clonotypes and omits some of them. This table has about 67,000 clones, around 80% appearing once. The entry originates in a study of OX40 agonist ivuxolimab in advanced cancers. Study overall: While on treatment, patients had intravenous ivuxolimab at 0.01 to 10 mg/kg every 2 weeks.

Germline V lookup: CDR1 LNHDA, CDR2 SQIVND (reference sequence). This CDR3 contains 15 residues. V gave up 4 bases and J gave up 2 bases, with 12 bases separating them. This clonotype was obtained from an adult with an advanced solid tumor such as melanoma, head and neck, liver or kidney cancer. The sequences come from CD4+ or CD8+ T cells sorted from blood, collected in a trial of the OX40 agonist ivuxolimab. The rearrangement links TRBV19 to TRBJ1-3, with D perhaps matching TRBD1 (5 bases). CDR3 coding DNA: TGTGCCAGTAGTACTACCGGGACGGCTGGAAACACCATATATTTT. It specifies CASSTTGTAGNTIYF.